This entry concerns a single TCR beta chain. Per germline, CDR1 SGHNT and CDR2 YYREEE (reference sequence). The CDR3 totals 16 residues. V lost 0 bases to trimming and J lost 2 bases; unmatched junction nucleotides: 4. This entry comes from a study of blood T cell repertoires in COVID-19. Study details: Samples representing acute and convalescent COVID-19 were sourced from the United States, Italy and Spain.

Measured with immunoSEQ multiplex PCR; TCRdb has only the in-frame clones, and not every one. The table has approximately 140,000 clones, approximately 85% seen once. This sequence originates from a woman aged 55-70 years with COVID-19, enrolled during active disease. The chain combines TRBV5-4 with TRBJ2-3, with 9 bases matching TRBD2. Sequencing was carried out using peripheral blood. The CDR3 sequence is CASSLVLAGFTDTQYF. CDR3 sequence (DNA): TGTGCCAGCAGCTTGGTTCTAGCGGGGTTCACAGATACGCAGTATTTT.